The clone carrying this T cell receptor (beta chain) was found many times. From the RT-PCR reads, TCRdb called clonotypes with MiXCR, one entry per CDR3 protein. The sample yields about 580,000 distinct CDR3 sequences, less than 15% seen once. The entry originates in a study of response to subunit inactivated influenza vaccine. This CDR3 is built from 15 residues. The germline CDR1 and CDR2 sequences are MDHEN and SYDVKM. The V segment lost 3 bases and the J segment 2 bases; nucleotides outside the gene matches: 7. The rearrangement links TRBV28 to TRBJ2-7; 7 bases are shared with TRBD2. Sequencing was performed on PBMCs from blood, taken 11 to 12 days after vaccination. This TCR was sampled from a man aged 50 to 60 who received an inactivated influenza vaccine. The CDR3 here is CASSLDRGSPYEQYF. The CDR3 region has the DNA TGTGCCAGCAGTTTGGATCGCGGGAGCCCCTACGAGCAGTACTTC.